The next 9 T cell receptor beta chains were all read from a single sample in a study of blood T cells in healthy people across ages. PCR was performed a second time for about 7 to 11 cycles using a sample-barcoded 5' primer and a J-beta primer mix. In TCRdb, the 5' RACE reads were re-called with MiXCR into one record per CDR3 protein. The sample carries fewer than 950,000 distinct CDR3 sequences, 35% to 40% recorded once. Input material: blood. The receptors come from a man younger than 35 in good health.

The CDR3 DNA reads TGCAGCGTGAGGGTAACCACCGGGGAGCTGTTTTTT. Residues: CSVRVTTGELFF. The chain combines TRBV29-1 with TRBJ2-2, with D possibly matching TRBD2 (5 bases). The germline V gene encodes CDR1 SQVTM and CDR2 ANQGSEA. The CDR3 is made up of 12 amino acids. Trimming took 6 bases from V and 4 from J, leaving 9 bases between them.

This clonotype was recorded a few times. V and J are TRBV20-1 and TRBJ1-2; TRBD1 aligns across 8 bases. Germline V CDR1 and CDR2: DFQATT, SNEGSKA (reference sequence). V lost 2 bases and J lost 8; bases outside the gene matches: 7. CDR3 size: 13 residues. The CDR3, as DNA: TGCAGTGCTAGATTACCGGACAGGGACGGCTACACCTTC. It translates to CSARLPDRDGYTF.

The gene calls are TRBV2 and TRBJ2-1; D possibly corresponds to TRBD1 (7 bases). The germline CDR1 and CDR2 sequences are SNHLY and FYNNEI. V lost 6 bases and J lost 2, with 14 bases in between. The CDR3 spans 15 residues. CDR3 residues: CASSAQGGAYNEQFF. In DNA form, the CDR3 reads TGTGCCAGCAGCGCCCAGGGGGGAGCCTACAATGAGCAGTTCTTC.

This clonotype was counted only a few times. The chain has TRBV25-1 and TRBJ2-2; D tentatively reads TRBD1 or TRBD2 (5 bases each). Germline assignment: CDR1 MGHDK and CDR2 SYGVNS. The CDR3 is made up of 16 amino acids. V was shortened by 5 bases and J by 2 bases, with 15 bases between the two germline ends. CDR3 bases: TGTGCCAGCAGTAGGGACGGCGGATCAAACACCGGGGAGCTGTTTTTT. Its translation is CASSRDGGSNTGELFF.

The chain carries TRBV11-2 and TRBJ2-5; D call uncertain. This CDR3 has 13 amino acids. V lost 10 bases and J 1 base, leaving 13 bases between the germline ends. Germline V gene sequence: CDR1 SGHAT, CDR2 FQNNGV. The CDR3 region has the DNA TGTGCCATACGGGTAGGCAGCCAAGAGACCCAGTACTTC. Translated, it gives CAIRVGSQETQYF.

The chain combines TRBV20-1 with TRBJ2-7; 10 bases are shared with TRBD1. Germline-derived CDR1 and CDR2 are DFQATT and SNEGSKA (reference sequence). V trimming: 2 bases; J trimming: 7 bases; junction bases outside the gene matches: 11. This CDR3 spans 15 amino acids. CDR3: CSARTADRGGHEQYF. Written as DNA, the CDR3 is TGCAGTGCTAGAACAGCGGACAGGGGGGGCCATGAGCAGTACTTC.

As regards this clonotype: One end of the junction does not line up with germline, which may come from a read error. This chain uses TRBV20-1 with TRBJ2-7; 9 nucleotides agree with TRBD2. Germline V gene sequence: CDR1 DFQATT, CDR2 SNEGSKA (reference sequence). The CDR3 covers 13 residues. Here the CDR3 DNA reads TGCAGTGCCTTAGCGGGGGCCACCTACGAGCAGCACTTC. This encodes CSALAGATYEQHF.

This chain joins TRBV27 and TRBJ2-2; D is unresolved. The CDR3 totals 13 residues. The V gene lost 5 bases and the J gene lost 6 bases, with 10 bases spanning the gap. CDR1 MNHEY and CDR2 SMNVEV come from the germline V gene (reference sequence). The CDR3 DNA reads TGTGCCAGCAGTCCCTTTAGAGCCGGGGAGCTGTTTTTT. Translated: CASSPFRAGELFF.

This clonotype was recorded at least ten times. Sequence at one end of the junction differs from germline and may be a read error. The chain joins TRBV4-3 to TRBJ1-5; TRBD1 aligns across 7 bases. CDR1 and CDR2 from the germline V gene are LGHNA and YSLEER. The CDR3 is 13 amino acids. In nucleotides, the CDR3 is TGTGCCAGCAGCCAAGACAGGGATCAGCCCCAGCATTTT. Translated: CASSQDRDQPQHF.